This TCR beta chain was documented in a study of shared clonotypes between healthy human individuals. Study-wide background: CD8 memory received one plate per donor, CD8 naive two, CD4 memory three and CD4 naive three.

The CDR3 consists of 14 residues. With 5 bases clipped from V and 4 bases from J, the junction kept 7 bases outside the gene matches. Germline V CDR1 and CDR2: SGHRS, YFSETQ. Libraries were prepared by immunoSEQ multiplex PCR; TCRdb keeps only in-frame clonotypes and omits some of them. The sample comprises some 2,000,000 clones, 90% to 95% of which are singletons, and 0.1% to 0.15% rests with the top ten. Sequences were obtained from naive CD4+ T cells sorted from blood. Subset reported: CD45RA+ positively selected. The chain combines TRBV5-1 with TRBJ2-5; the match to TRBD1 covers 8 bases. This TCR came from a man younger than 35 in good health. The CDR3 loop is CASSSDREGETQYF. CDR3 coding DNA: TGCGCCAGCAGTTCGGACAGGGAAGGAGAGACCCAGTACTTC.